What follows are 27 T cell receptor beta chains derived from one specimen sequenced in a study of PD-1 blockade in classical Hodgkin lymphoma. Patients all relapsed after autologous stem cell transplantation, and there was variation in brentuximab vedotin exposure. Repertoires were generated with immunoSEQ multiplex PCR, while TCRdb's copy carries only in-frame clones and drops some. Here the sample spans approximately 160,000 clones, about 78% being singletons. The sample was peripheral blood mononuclear cells (PBMCs), taken before the second cycle of nivolumab. Source of these receptors: a human donor with classical Hodgkin lymphoma.

CDR3 coding DNA: TGTGCCAGCAGTTTAGCCGGGGCAGCGGCCTACGAGCAGTACTTC. This sequence encodes CASSLAGAAAYEQYF. The chain uses TRBV27 and TRBJ2-7; D might be TRBD1 or TRBD2, each matching 5 bases. This CDR3 has 15 residues. CDR1 is MNHEY and CDR2 is SMNVEV in the germline V gene (reference sequence). The V gene lost 2 bases and the J gene lost 2 bases, with 13 bases spanning the gap.

The chain uses TRBV5-6 and TRBJ2-7, with unresolved D. V lost 2 bases and J 5 bases, leaving 5 bases between the germline ends. The length of the CDR3 is 11 residues. Germline CDR1 SGHDT, CDR2 YYEEEE. The CDR3 region is CASSFVNEQYF. The CDR3 nucleotides are TGTGCCAGCAGCTTTGTCAACGAGCAGTACTTC.

The table lists this clone with a few counts. The chain links TRBV18 to TRBJ1-1; unclear D gene. The germline gives CDR1 KGHSH, CDR2 LQKENI. The germline V and J ends were trimmed by 4 bases and 0 bases, with 9 bases remaining between them. The CDR3 totals 14 residues. The CDR3 spells CASSLQAMNTEAFF. CDR3 in DNA: TGTGCCAGCTCACTTCAGGCAATGAACACTGAAGCTTTCTTT. Complete variable domain (other parts from reference TRBV18 and TRBJ1-1): NAGVMQNPRHLVRRRGQEARLRCSPMKGHSHVYWYRQLPEEGLKFMVYLQKENIIDESGMPKERFSAEFPKEGPSILRIQQVVRGDSAAYFCASSLQAMNTEAFFGQGTRLTVV.

This chain links TRBV27 with TRBJ2-7, with D perhaps TRBD2 (6 bases). Germline CDR1 reads MNHEY; CDR2 reads SMNVEV (reference sequence). Trimming removed 5 bases from V and 6 bases from J, with 14 bases in between. The CDR3 is 13 amino acids. The CDR3 sequence is CASSRGFYGEQYF. CDR3 coding DNA: TGTGCCAGCAGTCGGGGGTTCTACGGCGAGCAGTACTTC.

The rearrangement uses TRBV4-2 and TRBJ1-1, with D possibly being TRBD1 (5 bases). This CDR3 has 16 amino acids. Germline V gives CDR1 LGHNA, CDR2 YNFKEQ. The germline V and J ends were trimmed by 0 bases and 1 base, with 12 bases remaining between them. The CDR3 nucleotides are TGTGCCAGCAGCCAAGATTGGGGCAGGTCGAACACTGAAGCTTTCTTT. Translating gives CASSQDWGRSNTEAFF.

This clone was counted only a few times. The chain recombines TRBV10-3 with TRBJ2-5, with a tentative D call TRBD1 (6 bases). Germline V gives CDR1 ENHRY, CDR2 SYGVKD. The CDR3 is 15 residues long. V lost 3 bases and J lost 5, with 16 bases in between. This chain's CDR3 is CAISESAGARETQYF. The CDR3 DNA reads TGTGCCATCAGTGAATCAGCAGGGGCGCGGGAGACCCAGTACTTC.

The V and J genes are TRBV6-5 and TRBJ2-3; D is perhaps TRBD2 (6 bases). CDR3 size: 14 residues. V lost 5 bases and J 0 bases, leaving 9 bases between the germline ends. Germline V lookup: CDR1 MNHEY, CDR2 SVGAGI. For the CDR3, the DNA is TGTGCCAGCAGTCCTGGGACTAGCACAGATACGCAGTATTTT. Translating it yields CASSPGTSTDTQYF.

The chain is built from TRBV29-1 and TRBJ2-7; tentatively, D is TRBD1 or TRBD2 (6 bases each). CDR3 length: 17 residues. Germline CDR1 reads SQVTM; CDR2 reads ANQGSEA. V lost 7 bases to trimming and J lost 5 bases, with 30 bases between them. The CDR3 sequence: CSAKIPRRGDFRDEQYF. The CDR3 region has the DNA TGCAGCGCCAAAATACCCCGTAGGGGGGACTTTCGCGACGAGCAGTACTTC.

This chain uses TRBV15 with TRBJ2-1, with 8 bases identical to TRBD2. The CDR3 is 17 residues long. Germline V gene data show CDR1 as LNHNV and CDR2 as YYDKDF (reference sequence). J lost 2 bases, V lost 3 bases, and 9 bases had no gene match. The CDR3 DNA is TGTGCCACCAGCAGGTACCCGGGACTAGAAGCCTACAATGAGCAGTTCTTC. Translating gives CATSRYPGLEAYNEQFF.

The chain uses TRBV6-5 and TRBJ1-2; D not certain. This CDR3 has 14 residues. The ends were cut back, 1 base at V and 4 bases at J, with 10 bases in the middle. Germline lookup yields CDR1 MNHEY and CDR2 SVGAGI. CDR3 sequence: CASSYYPVVYGYTF. The CDR3 region has the DNA TGTGCCAGCAGTTACTACCCGGTTGTCTATGGCTACACCTTC.

V and J are TRBV7-2 and TRBJ2-7; D might be TRBD1 or TRBD2, each matching 5 bases. This CDR3 region has 14 residues. The germline gives CDR1 SGHTA, CDR2 FQGNSA. V was trimmed by 5 bases and J by 0 bases, leaving 11 bases between them. The CDR3 spells CASSRDPSSYEQYF. In nucleotides, the CDR3 is TGTGCCAGCAGCCGGGACCCCAGCTCCTACGAGCAGTACTTC.

The chain recombines TRBV10-3 with TRBJ1-2; D gene unclear. The CDR3 has 12 amino acids. Germline loops: CDR1 ENHRY, CDR2 SYGVKD. With 6 bases removed from V and 2 bases from J, the gap between germline ends came to 7 bases. CDR3 loop: CAISRVNYGYTF. CDR3 coding DNA: TGTGCCATCAGCAGAGTCAACTATGGCTACACCTTC.

Written as DNA, the CDR3 is TGTGCCAGCTCAGGACTAGGTCGGAACGAGCAGTACTTC. It encodes CASSGLGRNEQYF. The J gene is TRBJ2-7, the V gene TRBV18, with 7 bases matching TRBD2. The ends lost 5 bases at V and 5 bases at J; junction bases unmatched: 6. The CDR3 has 13 amino acids. Germline assignment: CDR1 KGHSH and CDR2 LQKENI.

The chain combines TRBV5-1 with TRBJ2-2, with TRBD1 matching over 9 bases. The CDR3 is made up of 15 amino acids. Trimming took 0 bases from V and 6 from J; bases not matched to a gene: 3. CDR1 SGHRS and CDR2 YFSETQ come from the germline V gene. The CDR3 sequence: CASSLGGTGSGELFF. CDR3 nucleotides: TGCGCCAGCAGCTTGGGAGGGACAGGGTCCGGGGAGCTGTTTTTT.

This chain connects TRBV28 to TRBJ1-5; D is uncertain. The germline gives CDR1 MDHEN, CDR2 SYDVKM. The CDR3 sequence is 16 residues long. V lost 4 bases to trimming and J lost 0 bases, with 13 bases between them. CDR3 loop: CASSSLDGSSNQPQHF. The CDR3 nucleotides are TGTGCCAGCAGTTCACTCGACGGATCTAGCAATCAGCCCCAGCATTTT.

V and J are TRBV5-5 and TRBJ1-1; D unresolved. Germline CDR1 reads SGHKS; CDR2 reads YYEKEE (reference sequence). The CDR3 has 12 amino acids. V shed 2 bases and J shed 4 bases, with 6 bases lying between them. The CDR3 loop reads CASSLSGTEAFF. The CDR3 DNA reads TGTGCCAGCAGCTTAAGCGGCACTGAAGCTTTCTTT.

The V and J genes are TRBV10-3 and TRBJ1-3; D ambiguous. The CDR3 runs to 14 residues. Trimming stripped 8 bases from V and 0 bases from J, with 11 bases between. The germline gives CDR1 ENHRY, CDR2 SYGVKD. The CDR3 is CAIGPGYSGNTIYF. The DNA for the CDR3 is TGTGCCATCGGTCCGGGGTACTCTGGAAACACCATATATTTT.

The J gene is TRBJ1-2, the V gene TRBV7-9; D gene unclear. The germline V gene encodes CDR1 SEHNR and CDR2 FQNEAQ (reference sequence). The CDR3 is made up of 13 amino acids. V lost 6 bases and J 9 bases, leaving 17 bases between the germline ends. CDR3 DNA: TGTGCCAGCAGAAACAGAGAGTTAGGACGCTACACCTTC. It encodes CASRNRELGRYTF.

This chain uses TRBV13 with TRBJ1-1; tentative D call: TRBD1 (5 bases). The V end was cut by 3 bases, the J end by 3 bases, with 26 bases between. This CDR3 is 19 amino acids long. CDR1 is PRHDT, CDR2 FYEKMQ, per germline (reference sequence). CDR3 in amino acids: CASSFRGTSIHPQYTEAFF. The CDR3 DNA reads as TGTGCCAGCAGCTTTCGGGGGACCTCTATTCATCCGCAATACACTGAAGCTTTCTTT.

The chain combines TRBV5-5 with TRBJ1-5; D is undetermined. Trimming stripped 2 bases from V and 4 bases from J, with 22 bases between. Germline values: CDR1 SGHKS, CDR2 YYEKEE (reference sequence). This CDR3 has 18 residues. The CDR3 is CASSFSPSQPGLNQPQHF. The CDR3 DNA is TGTGCCAGCAGCTTCTCCCCCTCCCAGCCGGGGTTAAATCAGCCCCAGCATTTT. Based on the CDR3 plus reference TRBV5-5 and TRBJ1-5, the full variable domain is DAGVTQSPTHLIKTRGQQVTLRCSPISGHKSVSWYQQVLGQGPQFIFQYYEKEERGRGNFPDRFSARQFPNYSSELNVNALLLGDSALYLCASSFSPSQPGLNQPQHFGDGTRLSIL.

This rearrangement joins TRBV5-5 to TRBJ1-1; D is uncertain. CDR1 SGHKS and CDR2 YYEKEE come from the germline V gene (reference sequence). This CDR3 is built from 13 residues. V gave up 4 bases and J gave up 5 bases, with 12 bases separating them. The CDR3 coding sequence is TGTGCCAGCAGCGTTATTTCGGGGACTGAAGCTTTCTTT. Its translation: CASSVISGTEAFF.

The chain joins TRBV6-5 to TRBJ2-7, with 9 bases identical to TRBD1. Per germline, CDR1 MNHEY and CDR2 SVGAGI. Trimming took 4 bases from V and 0 from J; bases not matched to a gene: 1. The CDR3 runs 14 residues. CDR3: CASSSTGGSYEQYF. CDR3 nucleotides: TGTGCCAGCAGTTCGACAGGGGGCTCCTACGAGCAGTACTTC.

The V call is TRBV4-1, the J call TRBJ1-5; possible D gene TRBD1, 6 bases. V lost 0 bases, J lost 6 bases, and 18 bases lay in between. This CDR3 has 17 residues. From germline, CDR1 is MGHRA and CDR2 YSYEKL. DNA for the CDR3: TGCGCCAGCAGCCAAGATATGGGCAGGGGAGAGTTTCAGCCCCAGCATTTT. Protein sequence: CASSQDMGRGEFQPQHF.

The chain joins TRBV5-6 to TRBJ2-7; a weak D match, TRBD2 (6 bases). Per germline, CDR1 SGHDT and CDR2 YYEEEE. The ends were cut back, 2 bases at V and 2 bases at J, with 11 bases in the middle. This CDR3 spans 14 amino acids. CDR3: CASSLGGFPYEQYF. In DNA, the CDR3 is TGTGCCAGCAGCTTAGGAGGGTTCCCCTACGAGCAGTACTTC. Complete variable domain (other parts from reference TRBV5-6 and TRBJ2-7): DAGVTQSPTHLIKTRGQQVTLRCSPKSGHDTVSWYQQALGQGPQFIFQYYEEEERQRGNFPDRFSGHQFPNYSSELNVNALLLGDSALYLCASSLGGFPYEQYFGPGTRLTVT.

This chain uses TRBV9 with TRBJ2-2; no clear D. V lost 4 bases to trimming and J lost 0 bases, with 7 bases between them. This CDR3 region has 14 residues. CDR1 is SGDLS, CDR2 YYNGEE, per germline. The CDR3 protein is CASSTRTNTGELFF. The CDR3, as DNA: TGTGCCAGCAGCACACGGACGAACACCGGGGAGCTGTTTTTT. The complete variable domain, with remaining parts taken from reference TRBV9 and TRBJ2-2, reads DSGVTQTPKHLITATGQRVTLRCSPRSGDLSVYWYQQSLDQGLQFLIQYYNGEERAKGNILERFSAQQFPDLHSELNLSSLELGDSALYFCASSTRTNTGELFFGEGSRLTVL.

This clone has more than one count but fewer than ten. This rearrangement joins TRBV19 to TRBJ1-5, with unresolved D. The germline V gene has CDR1 LNHDA and CDR2 SQIVND (reference sequence). Trimming took off 1 base at V and 0 bases at J, with 4 bases between the two ends. The CDR3 runs 14 residues. The CDR3 DNA follows: TGTGCCAGTAGTATAGGTGGTAGCAATCAGCCCCAGCATTTT. This gives the protein CASSIGGSNQPQHF.

The V gene is TRBV7-9, the J gene TRBJ1-2, with D hard to call. Deletions cut 8 bases from V and 0 bases from J, with 4 bases between. Germline-derived CDR1 and CDR2 are SEHNR and FQNEAQ (reference sequence). CDR3 length: 11 amino acids. CDR3 DNA sequence: TGTGCCAGCGGAGCTAACTATGGCTACACCTTC. Amino acids: CASGANYGYTF.